This TCR beta chain was documented in a study of T cell responses to AZD1222 COVID-19 vaccine. Study-level points and caveats: Baseline antibody screening turned up just a handful of seropositive AZD1222 recipients. Reportedly, nearly half of unique spike TCRs recognized epitopes outside B.1.351/B.1.1.7 mutations.

The method was immunoSEQ multiplex PCR; TCRdb's version includes in-frame clones alone and lacks a portion of them. The data show 150,000 to 200,000 clones, roughly 91% seen once. Note on this clone: Antigen unknown.

This CDR3 is built from 15 residues. The chain is built from TRBV21-1 and TRBJ1-1; the table calls TRBD1, which could not be checked here. TRBV21-1 is listed as a pseudogene. The sequencing used peripheral blood, collected 28 days after the second AZD1222 dose. This clonotype was obtained from an adult who received the AZD1222 COVID-19 vaccine. The CDR3 sequence is CASSKPGTGNTEAFF. Here the CDR3 DNA reads TGTGCCAGCAGCAAACCCGGGACAGGGAACACTGAAGCTTTCTTT.